This TCR beta chain is drawn from a study of Ad26.COV2.S vaccination and SARS-CoV-2 variants. Using immunoSEQ multiplex PCR, the repertoire was profiled, and TCRdb retains in-frame clones only, with some absent. Among hundreds of thousands of clones listed, around 90% were seen once. Treatment indicated: about 20 received Ad26.COV2.S at low or high dose, single or two shots; about 5 received placebo; per-sample allocation not given. The samples date from day 63 after the first vaccine or placebo injection. Per the germline V gene, CDR1 is LGHDT and CDR2 is YNNKEL (reference sequence). V gave up 3 bases and J gave up 4 bases, with 12 bases separating them. The CDR3 runs to 15 residues.

This chain uses TRBV3-1 (or the pseudogene TRBV3-2) with TRBJ1-4, with D possibly matching TRBD1 (5 bases). This material consisted of peripheral blood, taken in a trial of Ad26.COV2.S vaccine versus placebo. The sequence was collected from a person between 18 and 59 years old who received the Ad26.COV2.S COVID-19 vaccine or a placebo. CDR3 amino acids: CASSQPGTVNEKLFF. In DNA, the CDR3 is TGTGCCAGCAGCCAGCCCGGGACGGTTAATGAAAAACTGTTTTTT.